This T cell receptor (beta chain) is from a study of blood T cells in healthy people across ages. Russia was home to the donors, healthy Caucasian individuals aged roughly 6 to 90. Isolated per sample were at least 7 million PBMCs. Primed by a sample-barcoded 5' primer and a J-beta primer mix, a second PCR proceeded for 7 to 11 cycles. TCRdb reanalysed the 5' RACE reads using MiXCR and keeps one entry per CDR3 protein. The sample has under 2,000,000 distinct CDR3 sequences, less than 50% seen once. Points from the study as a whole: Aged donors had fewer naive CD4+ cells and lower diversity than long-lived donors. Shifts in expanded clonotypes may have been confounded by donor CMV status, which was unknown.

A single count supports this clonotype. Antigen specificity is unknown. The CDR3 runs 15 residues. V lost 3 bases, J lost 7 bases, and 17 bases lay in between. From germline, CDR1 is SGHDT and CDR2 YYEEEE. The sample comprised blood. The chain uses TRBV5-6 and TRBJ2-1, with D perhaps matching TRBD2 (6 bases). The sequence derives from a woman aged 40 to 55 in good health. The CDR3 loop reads CASSSPGVLQNEQFF. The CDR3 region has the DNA TGTGCCAGCAGCTCCCCGGGGGTTTTACAAAATGAGCAGTTCTTC.